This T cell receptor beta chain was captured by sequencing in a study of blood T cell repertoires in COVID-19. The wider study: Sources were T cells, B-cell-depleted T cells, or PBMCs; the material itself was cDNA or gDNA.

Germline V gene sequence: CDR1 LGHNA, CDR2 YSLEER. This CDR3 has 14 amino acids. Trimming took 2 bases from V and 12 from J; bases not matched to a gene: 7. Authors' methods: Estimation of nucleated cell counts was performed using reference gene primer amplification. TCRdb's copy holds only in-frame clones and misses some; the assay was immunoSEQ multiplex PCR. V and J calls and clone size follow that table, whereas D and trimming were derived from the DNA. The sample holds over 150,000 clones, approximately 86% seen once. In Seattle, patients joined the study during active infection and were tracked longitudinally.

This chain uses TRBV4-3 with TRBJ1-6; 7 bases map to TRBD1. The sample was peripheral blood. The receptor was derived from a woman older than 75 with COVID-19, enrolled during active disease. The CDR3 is CASSQNDRVGPLHF. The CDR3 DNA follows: TGCGCCAGCAGCCAAAACGACAGGGTAGGACCCCTCCACTTT.